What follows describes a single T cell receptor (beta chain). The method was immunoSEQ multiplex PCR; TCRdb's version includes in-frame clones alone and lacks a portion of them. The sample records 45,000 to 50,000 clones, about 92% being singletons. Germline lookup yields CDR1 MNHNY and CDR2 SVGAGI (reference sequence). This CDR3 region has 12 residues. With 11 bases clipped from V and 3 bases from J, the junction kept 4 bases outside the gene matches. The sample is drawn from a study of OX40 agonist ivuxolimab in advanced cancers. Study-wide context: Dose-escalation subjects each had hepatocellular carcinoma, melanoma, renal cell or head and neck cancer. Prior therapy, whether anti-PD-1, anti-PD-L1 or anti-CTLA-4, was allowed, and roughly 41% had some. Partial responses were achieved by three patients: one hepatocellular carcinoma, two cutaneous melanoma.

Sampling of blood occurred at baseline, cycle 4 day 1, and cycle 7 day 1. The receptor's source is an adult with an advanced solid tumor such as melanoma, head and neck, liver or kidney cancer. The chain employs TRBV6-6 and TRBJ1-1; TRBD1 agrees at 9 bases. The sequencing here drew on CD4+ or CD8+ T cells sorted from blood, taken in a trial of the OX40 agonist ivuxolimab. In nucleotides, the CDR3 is TGTGCCGGGGGACAGGGCGACACTGAAGCTTTCTTT. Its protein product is CAGGQGDTEAFF.